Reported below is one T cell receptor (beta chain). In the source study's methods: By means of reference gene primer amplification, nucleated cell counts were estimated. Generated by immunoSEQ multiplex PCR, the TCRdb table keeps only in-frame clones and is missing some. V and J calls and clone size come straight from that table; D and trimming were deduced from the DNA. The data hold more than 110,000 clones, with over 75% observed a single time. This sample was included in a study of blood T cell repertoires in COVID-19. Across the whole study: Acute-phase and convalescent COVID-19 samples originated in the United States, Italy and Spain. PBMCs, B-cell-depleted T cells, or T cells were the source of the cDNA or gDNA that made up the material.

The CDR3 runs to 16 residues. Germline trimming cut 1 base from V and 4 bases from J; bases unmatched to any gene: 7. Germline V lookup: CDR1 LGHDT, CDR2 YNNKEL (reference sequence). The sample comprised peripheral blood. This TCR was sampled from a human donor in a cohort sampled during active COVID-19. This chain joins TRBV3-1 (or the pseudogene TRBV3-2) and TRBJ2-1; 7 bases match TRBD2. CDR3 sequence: CASSQGGEGMYNEQFF. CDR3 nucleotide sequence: TGTGCCAGCAGCCAAGGCGGGGAGGGCATGTACAATGAGCAGTTCTTC.